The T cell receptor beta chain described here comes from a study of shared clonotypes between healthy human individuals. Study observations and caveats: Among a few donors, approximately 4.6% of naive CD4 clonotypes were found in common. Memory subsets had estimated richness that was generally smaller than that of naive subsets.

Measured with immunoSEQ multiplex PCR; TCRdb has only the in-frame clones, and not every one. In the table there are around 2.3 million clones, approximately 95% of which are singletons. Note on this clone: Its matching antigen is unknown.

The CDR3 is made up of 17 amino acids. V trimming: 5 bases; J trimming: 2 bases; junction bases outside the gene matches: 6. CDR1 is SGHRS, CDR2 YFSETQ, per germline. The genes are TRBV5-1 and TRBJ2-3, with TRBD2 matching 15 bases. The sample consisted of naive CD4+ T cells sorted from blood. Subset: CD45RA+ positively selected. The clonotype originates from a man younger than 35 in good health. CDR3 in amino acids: CASSPGTSGGTTDTQYF. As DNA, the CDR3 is TGCGCCAGCAGTCCCGGGACTAGCGGGGGGACCACAGATACGCAGTATTTT.